Reported below is one TCR beta chain. The data originate from a study of blood T cell repertoires in COVID-19. Looking at the study overall: COVID-19 samples from acute and convalescent phases originated in the United States, Italy and Spain.

This CDR3 has 14 residues. The ends were cut back, 0 bases at V and 8 bases at J, with 13 bases in the middle. Germline V gene lookup returns CDR1 LNHDA and CDR2 SQIVND (reference sequence). In the authors' methods: Amplification of reference gene primers provided the estimated nucleated cell counts. Sequenced by immunoSEQ multiplex PCR; TCRdb stores in-frame clones only, minus some. The V and J calls and clone size were taken over from that table, and D and trimming were inferred from the DNA. Altogether roughly 400,000 clones are present, approximately 85% being singletons, with the ten largest covering approximately 2%.

Sequenced input: PBMCs or T cells enriched from blood (not recorded which). The chain has TRBV19 and TRBJ1-2; no firm D call. This clonotype was sampled from a woman in her 40s with acute COVID-19. The CDR3 bases are TGTGCCAGTAGTATAGACTACGACGGAGGAGGCTACACCTTC. Its translation is CASSIDYDGGGYTF.